These T cell receptor beta chains were read from a single sample in a study of CD8 T cells in Susac syndrome. One entry per CDR3 protein results from TCRdb running MiXCR on the immunoSEQ multiplex PCR reads. The sample lists some 96,000 distinct CDR3 sequences; just under 95% were seen once. What was sequenced was CD4+ T cells from PBMCs. Receptors originate from a human donor with Susac syndrome. Each CDR3 is given with its conserved first and last residue. D genes are given only for firm matches. A clone size is listed for some rows: how often the clone was seen (once, few, many), or a class if it is expanded.

TRBV29-1,-,TRBJ2-7,-,CSVEGADEQYF,TGCAGCGTTGAGGGGGCCGACGAGCAGTACTTC
TRBV6-5,-,TRBJ2-6,-,CASSFLSGANVLTF,TGTGCCAGCAGTTTCCTCTCTGGGGCCAACGTCCTGACTTTC
TRBV29-1,-,TRBJ2-3,-,CSVEEGQRTDTQYF,TGCAGCGTTGAAGAAGGGCAGAGGACAGATACGCAGTATTTT
TRBV6-5,-,TRBJ2-7,-,CASQGGPYEQYF,TGTGCCAGCCAAGGAGGCCCCTACGAGCAGTACTTC
TRBV28,-,TRBJ1-6,-,CASGAPPLHF,TGTGCCAGTGGCGCCCCACCCCTCCACTTT
TRBV5-1,TRBD1,TRBJ2-4,-,CASSLGQDKNIQYF,TGCGCCAGCAGCCTCGGACAGGATAAAAACATTCAGTACTTC
TRBV11-2,-,TRBJ2-7,few,CASSLLRYEQYF,TGTGCCAGCAGCTTACTCCGTTACGAGCAGTACTTC
TRBV12-3/TRBV12-4,TRBD1,TRBJ2-7,-,CASRKGRDRVYEQYF,TGTGCCAGCAGGAAGGGCCGGGACAGGGTCTACGAGCAGTACTTC
TRBV7-9,-,TRBJ1-4,-,CASSSPPGKKLFF,TGTGCCAGCAGCTCCCCCCCCGGGAAAAAGCTGTTTTTT
TRBV10-3,TRBD1,TRBJ1-2,once,CAITPDRAGYGYTF,TGTGCCATCACCCCGGACAGGGCGGGCTATGGCTACACCTTC
TRBV7-2,-,TRBJ2-7,-,CASSFGSSVVTYEQYF,TGTGCCAGCAGCTTCGGTTCTAGCGTTGTTACCTACGAGCAGTACTTC
TRBV24-1,TRBD1,TRBJ2-5,-,CATSDPQGIQETQYF,TGTGCCACCAGTGATCCACAGGGGATCCAAGAGACCCAGTACTTC
TRBV20-1,-,TRBJ1-1,-,CSTSGAVVAFF,TGCAGTACCTCAGGGGCCGTTGTGGCTTTCTTT
TRBV15,-,TRBJ2-3,-,CATSRDPQGSDTQYF,TGTGCCACCAGCAGAGATCCTCAGGGGTCAGATACGCAGTATTTT
TRBV7-9,-,TRBJ2-3,-,CASSLATDTQYF,TGTGCCAGCAGCTTAGCAACAGATACGCAGTATTTT
TRBV29-1,TRBD1,TRBJ1-1,-,CSVDRVNTEAFF,TGCAGCGTCGACAGGGTGAACACTGAAGCTTTCTTT
TRBV30,-,TRBJ2-1,-,CAWRPPASSSGVQGGNEQFF,TGTGCCTGGAGGCCCCCAGCGTCTTCCAGTGGAGTACAAGGGGGCAATGAGCAGTTCTTC
TRBV12-3/TRBV12-4,-,TRBJ1-5,-,CASSPTGPNQPQHF,TGTGCCAGCAGCCCTACAGGGCCCAATCAGCCCCAGCATTTT
TRBV6-1,TRBD2,TRBJ2-1,-,CASMGLAGAYNEQFF,TGTGCCAGCATGGGACTAGCGGGGGCCTACAATGAGCAGTTCTTC
TRBV21-1,-,TRBJ1-1,-,CASVRQNTEAFF,TGTGCCAGCGTGAGACAGAACACTGAAGCTTTCTTT
TRBV5-6,-,TRBJ2-5,once,CASSFGGPETQYF,TGTGCCAGCAGCTTTGGGGGCCCAGAGACCCAGTACTTC
TRBV30,-,TRBJ1-3,-,CAWSPGFDTIYF,TGTGCCTGGAGTCCAGGGTTTGACACCATATATTTT
TRBV4-3,TRBD1,TRBJ2-7,-,CASSRAKGTGIDEQYF,TGCGCCAGCAGCCGCGCCAAAGGGACAGGGATCGACGAGCAGTACTTC
TRBV11-2,TRBD1,TRBJ2-7,-,CASSPSLDRGGEQYF,TGTGCCAGCAGCCCATCCTTGGACAGGGGAGGCGAGCAGTACTTC
TRBV3-1,-,TRBJ1-6,-,CASSQLSGRLDLSLHF,TGTGCCAGCAGCCAACTCTCGGGCAGGCTCGACCTCTCCCTCCACTTT
TRBV19,-,TRBJ1-1,-,CASTAGSTEAFF,TGTGCCAGTACCGCGGGGAGCACTGAAGCTTTCTTT
TRBV11-2,-,TRBJ2-6,-,CASSREGASGANVLTF,TGTGCCAGCAGCAGGGAAGGGGCCTCTGGGGCCAACGTCCTGACTTTC
TRBV6-6,TRBD1,TRBJ2-7,-,CASSGTGGPNEQYF,TGTGCCAGCAGTGGAACAGGGGGCCCCAACGAGCAGTACTTC
TRBV29-1,-,TRBJ1-3,-,CSVRDTGNTIYF,TGCAGCGTGCGGGACACTGGAAACACCATATATTTT
TRBV20-1,-,TRBJ2-7,-,CSARAGPYEQYF,TGCAGTGCTAGAGCCGGGCCCTACGAGCAGTACTTC
TRBV20-1,TRBD1,TRBJ1-6,-,CSAYNGQVNSPLHF,TGCAGTGCTTACAATGGACAGGTTAATTCACCCCTCCACTTT
TRBV7-2,-,TRBJ2-7,-,CASSLDPGAYEQYF,TGTGCCAGCAGCTTAGATCCAGGGGCCTACGAGCAGTACTTC
TRBV5-6,-,TRBJ1-2,-,CASSLGAYDYGYTF,TGTGCCAGCAGCTTGGGGGCTTACGACTATGGCTACACCTTC
TRBV13,-,TRBJ2-7,-,CASSLGPVIYEQYF,TGTGCCAGCAGCTTAGGTCCAGTTATATACGAGCAGTACTTC
TRBV5-4,TRBD1,TRBJ2-1,once,CASRRNSGGQPTEQFF,TGTGCCAGCAGACGTAACTCAGGGGGCCAACCTACAGAGCAGTTCTTC
TRBV20-1,TRBD1,TRBJ2-3,-,CSARRTGYTDTQYF,TGCAGTGCTAGAAGGACAGGGTACACAGATACGCAGTATTTT
TRBV7-7,-,TRBJ1-4,-,CASSSGRGKKLFF,TGTGCTAGCAGCTCGGGACGGGGGAAAAAACTGTTTTTT
TRBV2,-,TRBJ2-1,-,CASITTDSYNEQFF,TGTGCCAGCATCACGACAGACTCCTACAATGAGCAGTTCTTC
TRBV20-1,TRBD1,TRBJ1-2,once,CSAKDRSTSNYGYTF,TGCAGTGCTAAGGACAGGAGCACTTCTAACTATGGCTACACCTTC
TRBV11-2,TRBD2,TRBJ2-7,-,CASSLDGGVYEQYF,TGTGCCAGCAGCTTAGACGGGGGGGTCTACGAGCAGTACTTC
TRBV5-1,-,TRBJ1-2,once,CASSLDPDTLGGYTF,TGCGCCAGCAGCTTGGATCCGGACACCCTCGGGGGCTACACCTTC
TRBV6-4,-,TRBJ2-1,-,CASSDSGSSYNEQFF,TGTGCCAGCAGTGACTCGGGGAGCTCCTACAATGAGCAGTTCTTC
TRBV2,-,TRBJ1-2,-,CASSESRQALLGYTF,TGTGCCAGCAGTGAATCTCGACAGGCCCTCCTCGGCTACACCTTC
TRBV3-1,-,TRBJ2-5,-,CASSQEAAPETQYF,TGTGCCAGCAGCCAAGAAGCAGCGCCCGAGACCCAGTACTTC
TRBV4-3,-,TRBJ2-4,once,CASSQELTRGGAGNIQYF,TGCGCCAGCAGCCAAGAACTAACCAGGGGCGGGGCAGGAAACATTCAGTACTTC